This TCR beta chain was identified during a study of T cells in Graves' hyperthyroidism and ophthalmopathy. The overall study: Peripheral blood was taken when the disease was first diagnosed, before any treatment began. General study points: Ophthalmopathy and stable hyperthyroidism were told apart by a 13 V-J model. Blood also carried most thyroid clonotypes expanded above 0.001.

Uncontrolled infection, other autoimmune disease, pregnancy or lactation led to exclusion. A note on this clonotype: Its target is unknown.

V was trimmed by 2 bases and J by 7 bases, leaving 20 bases between them. Looked up from germline, CDR1 is MNHNS and CDR2 is SASEGT. This CDR3 is 16 amino acids long. The source material, RNA transcripts, was used to amplify TCR beta CDR3 regions. TCR CDR3 underwent first-round RT-PCR with the HTBI primer set. TCRdb reprocessed the multiplex PCR reads with MiXCR, giving one entry per CDR3 protein. The data contain hundreds of thousands of distinct CDR3 sequences, under 45% of them singletons. Sequencing input: blood. The chain has TRBV6-1 and TRBJ2-5; perhaps TRBD2 as D (5 bases). The sequence was obtained from a woman aged 40-49 years with Graves' hyperthyroidism. The CDR3 loop is CASSEILGVERGTQYF. CDR3 DNA sequence: TGTGCCAGCAGTGAAATACTCGGGGTGGAGCGTGGGACCCAGTACTTC.